The text below deals with one T cell receptor (beta chain). Measured with immunoSEQ multiplex PCR; TCRdb has only the in-frame clones, and not every one. The sample shows about 76,000 clones, more than 85% of them seen only once. Germline CDR1 is SGHNT and CDR2 is YYREEE (reference sequence). The length of the CDR3 is 16 residues. J was trimmed by 4 bases and V by 3 bases; bases with no gene match: 8. Noted time point: peripheral blood 6 weeks after treatment start. The data belong to a study of PD-L1 blockade in urothelial cancer. Study as a whole: The authors examined blood 3 weeks (second dose) and 6 weeks after treatment start.

This clonotype originated in an elderly woman with urothelial cancer. Material: PBMCs, obtained around atezolizumab (anti-PD-L1) treatment. The gene calls are TRBV5-4 and TRBJ2-2; 8 positions agree with TRBD2. CDR3 DNA: TGTGCCAGCAGCTGGGGGCCTAGCGGGCGCACCGGGGAGCTGTTTTTT. This sequence encodes CASSWGPSGRTGELFF.